Each of the 15 T cell receptor beta chains below was sequenced from the same sample in a study of control samples from healthy donors and cancer patients. The data were produced by immunoSEQ multiplex PCR, yet TCRdb's version contains in-frame clones alone and is incomplete. Counted here are approximately 120,000 clones, approximately 90% occurring once; the ten biggest clones make up about 4.7%. The sample comprised blood. The origin of the receptors is a human donor in good health. The donor label of this sample is uncertain.

The chain carries TRBV10-1 and TRBJ1-2, with D perhaps matching TRBD1 (5 bases). Between the trimmed V and J ends, which lost 5 bases and 7 bases, there was a span of 20 bases. The V gene's germline CDR1 is WNHNN and CDR2 SYGVQD (reference sequence). The CDR3 covers 15 residues. The CDR3 protein is CASSPGLGGSGGYTF. As DNA, the CDR3 is TGCGCCAGCAGTCCCGGGTTGGGGGGAAGCGGTGGCTACACCTTC.

This clone was detected once. V and J are TRBV2 and TRBJ2-2, with D uncertain. The germline gives CDR1 SNHLY, CDR2 FYNNEI. This CDR3 comprises 12 residues. The V end was cut by 3 bases, the J end by 7 bases, with 6 bases between. The CDR3 loop reads CASSDLVGELFF. The CDR3 DNA reads TGTGCCAGCAGTGATCTGGTCGGGGAGCTGTTTTTT. Supplemented by reference TRBV2 and TRBJ2-2, the full variable domain reads EPEVTQTPSHQVTQMGQEVILRCVPISNHLYFYWYRQILGQKVEFLVSFYNNEISEKSEIFDDQFSVERPDGSNFTLKIRSTKLEDSAMYFCASSDLVGELFFGEGSRLTVL.

CDR3 coding DNA: TGTGCCAGCCAGGGGAACACTGGAAACACCATATATTTT. As protein: CASQGNTGNTIYF. The chain employs TRBV12-3 or TRBV12-4 and TRBJ1-3; perhaps TRBD1 as D (6 bases). The V end lost 8 bases, the J end lost 2 bases, and 10 bases lay between the germline ends. The CDR3 is 13 amino acids.

The J gene is TRBJ1-2, the V gene TRBV7-9, with no clear D. CDR1 and CDR2 from the germline V gene are SEHNR and FQNEAQ (reference sequence). V was trimmed by 6 bases and J by 2 bases, leaving 10 bases between them. The CDR3 runs to 13 residues. As DNA, the CDR3 is TGTGCCAGCAGTTTGGACTCAAACTATGGCTACACCTTC. Encoded protein: CASSLDSNYGYTF. Based on the CDR3 plus reference TRBV7-9 and TRBJ1-2, the full variable domain is DTGVSQNPRHKITKRGQNVTFRCDPISEHNRLYWYRQTLGQGPEFLTYFQNEAQLEKSRLLSDRFSAERPKGSFSTLEIQRTEQGDSAMYLCASSLDSNYGYTFGSGTRLTVV.

V is TRBV5-5 and J is TRBJ1-2; a possible D gene is TRBD1 (5 bases). Trimming removed 6 bases at V and 2 bases at J, with 11 bases between. Germline CDR1 and CDR2: SGHKS and YYEKEE (reference sequence). The CDR3 totals 13 residues. In DNA form, the CDR3 reads TGTGCCAGCAACACCGAGGGGAACTATGGCTACACCTTC. It yields the protein CASNTEGNYGYTF.

The V call is TRBV6-2 or TRBV6-3, the J call TRBJ2-2; no firm D call. CDR3 length: 16 amino acids. With 6 bases removed from V and 1 base from J, the gap between germline ends came to 15 bases. Germline V CDR1 and CDR2: MNHEY, SVGEGT. The CDR3 DNA reads TGTGCCAGCAGCTATTGGTCGGCCCGGAACACCGGGGAGCTGTTTTTT. This sequence encodes CASSYWSARNTGELFF.

The chain joins TRBV3-1 (or the pseudogene TRBV3-2) to TRBJ1-6, with TRBD1 as a possible D gene (5 bases). Between the trimmed V and J ends, which lost 4 bases and 7 bases, there was a span of 11 bases. The CDR3 runs to 14 residues. Looked up from germline, CDR1 is LGHDT and CDR2 is YNNKEL (reference sequence). The CDR3 region has the DNA TGTGCCAGCAGCCTCGAGACAGCAAATTCACCCCTCCACTTT. Translation gives CASSLETANSPLHF.

V gene TRBV6-5 combines with J gene TRBJ1-6; TRBD1 agrees at 8 bases. The CDR3 is 15 amino acids. Germline V lookup: CDR1 MNHEY, CDR2 SVGAGI. The ends lost 6 bases at V and 4 bases at J; junction bases unmatched: 5. CDR3 DNA sequence: TGTGCCAGCAGGCCTGACAGGGGTTATAATTCACCCCTCCACTTT. This encodes CASRPDRGYNSPLHF.

This chain uses TRBV5-1 with TRBJ2-7, with a weak D call TRBD1 (6 bases). The CDR3 spans 14 residues. The V gene lost 6 bases and the J gene lost 0 bases, with 13 bases spanning the gap. The germline gives CDR1 SGHRS, CDR2 YFSETQ. The CDR3 nucleotides are TGCGCCAGCAATGTTAGGGGGAGCTCCTACGAGCAGTACTTC. It codes for CASNVRGSSYEQYF.

This clone appeared a single time. V is TRBV6-6 and J is TRBJ1-4, with 11 nucleotides matching TRBD1. The V and J ends lost 5 bases and 8 bases, in that order; junction bases with no gene match: 7. Germline values: CDR1 MNHNY, CDR2 SVGAGI (reference sequence). The CDR3 has 15 amino acids. The CDR3 DNA is TGTGCCAGCAGTACCTCCGGGACAGGGGGGGAAAAACTGTTTTTT. It translates to CASSTSGTGGEKLFF.

This clone was detected only once. The chain uses TRBV30 and TRBJ1-4; D is unresolved. CDR1 is GTSNPN, CDR2 SVGIG, per germline (reference sequence). The length of the CDR3 is 15 residues. Trimming took off 2 bases at V and 8 bases at J, with 18 bases between the two ends. The CDR3 DNA reads TGTGCCTGGAGTACCCGTGGAGGTGTTGGAGAAAAACTGTTTTTT. Its translation is CAWSTRGGVGEKLFF.

In the case of this clone: At the DNA level, this CDR3 is encoded by other sequences in the same sample as well. This rearrangement joins TRBV6-1 to TRBJ1-1, with 7 bases that match TRBD1. The CDR3 has 14 amino acids. Trimming removed 2 bases from V and 8 bases from J; junction bases left unmatched: 8. The V gene's germline CDR1 is MNHNS and CDR2 SASEGT. The CDR3 coding sequence is TGTGCCAGCAGTGAAACGATAGGGGGCCCGGAAGCTTTCTTT. Translating gives CASSETIGGPEAFF.

The V gene is TRBV5-1, the J gene TRBJ2-1, with D possibly being TRBD2 (5 bases). The CDR3 length is 13 residues. Germline V gene sequence: CDR1 SGHRS, CDR2 YFSETQ. The V end lost 4 bases, the J end lost 14 bases, and 19 bases lay between the germline ends. CDR3 nucleotide sequence: TGCGCCAGCAGCCTGACACACGGATTCGGGGAGTTCTTC. This translates into CASSLTHGFGEFF.

V usage is TRBV13 and J usage is TRBJ2-7; D perhaps matches TRBD2 (6 bases). This CDR3 comprises 17 residues. Between the trimmed V and J ends, which lost 6 bases and 1 base, there was a span of 22 bases. Germline CDR1 PRHDT, CDR2 FYEKMQ (reference sequence). The chain's CDR3 is CASRRMSGGPTSYEQYF. The CDR3 DNA reads TGTGCCAGCAGACGCATGAGTGGAGGGCCCACGTCCTACGAGCAGTACTTC.

The genes are TRBV18 and TRBJ1-2, with no clear D. Trimming stripped 0 bases from V and 3 bases from J, with 11 bases between. CDR3 length: 15 residues. The germline V gene encodes CDR1 KGHSH and CDR2 LQKENI. The CDR3 nucleotides read TGTGCCAGCTCACCACCAGACTCTATAGACTATGGCTACACCTTC. It specifies CASSPPDSIDYGYTF.